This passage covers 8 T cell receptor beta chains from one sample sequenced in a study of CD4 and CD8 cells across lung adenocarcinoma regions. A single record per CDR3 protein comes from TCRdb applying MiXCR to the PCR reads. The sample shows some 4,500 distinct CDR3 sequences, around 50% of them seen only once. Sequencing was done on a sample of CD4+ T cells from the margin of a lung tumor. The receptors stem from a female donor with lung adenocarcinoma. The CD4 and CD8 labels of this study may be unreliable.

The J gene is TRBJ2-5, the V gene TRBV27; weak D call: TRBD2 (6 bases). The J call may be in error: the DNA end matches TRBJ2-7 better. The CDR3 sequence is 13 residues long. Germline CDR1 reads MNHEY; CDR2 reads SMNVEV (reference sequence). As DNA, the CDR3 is TGTGCCAGCAGTGGAGGGGAGGCCTACGAGCAGTACTTC. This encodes CASSGGEAYEQYF.

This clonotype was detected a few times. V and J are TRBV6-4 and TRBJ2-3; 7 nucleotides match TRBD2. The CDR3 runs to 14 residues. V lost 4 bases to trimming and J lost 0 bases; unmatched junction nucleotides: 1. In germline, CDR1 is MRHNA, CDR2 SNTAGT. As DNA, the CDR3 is TGTGCCAGCAGTGTTAGCGGGAGCACAGATACGCAGTATTTT. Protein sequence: CASSVSGSTDTQYF.

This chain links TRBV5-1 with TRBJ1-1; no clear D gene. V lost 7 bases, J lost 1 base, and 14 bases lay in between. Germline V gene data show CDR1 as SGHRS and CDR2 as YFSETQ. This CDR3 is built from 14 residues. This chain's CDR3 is CASSPRRGNTEAFF. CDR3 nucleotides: TGCGCCAGCTCCCCCCGTCGGGGGAACACTGAAGCTTTCTTT.

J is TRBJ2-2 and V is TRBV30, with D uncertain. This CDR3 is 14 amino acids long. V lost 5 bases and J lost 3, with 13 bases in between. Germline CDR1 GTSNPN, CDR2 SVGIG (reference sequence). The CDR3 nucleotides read TGTGCCTGGGGGCCGTCCGCGGACACCGGGGAGCTGTTTTTT. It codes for CAWGPSADTGELFF.

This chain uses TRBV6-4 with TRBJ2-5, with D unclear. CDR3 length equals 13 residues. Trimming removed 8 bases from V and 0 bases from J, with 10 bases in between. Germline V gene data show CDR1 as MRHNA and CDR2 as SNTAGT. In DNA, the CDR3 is TGTGCCAGCGGGCCCCCGGACCAAGAGACCCAGTACTTC. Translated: CASGPPDQETQYF.

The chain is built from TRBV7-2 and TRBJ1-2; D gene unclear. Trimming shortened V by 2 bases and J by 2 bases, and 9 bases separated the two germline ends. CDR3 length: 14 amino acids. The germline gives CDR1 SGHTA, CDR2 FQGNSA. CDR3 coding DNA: TGTGCCAGCAGCTTAAGGGAGAAAAACTATGGCTACACCTTC. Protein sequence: CASSLREKNYGYTF.

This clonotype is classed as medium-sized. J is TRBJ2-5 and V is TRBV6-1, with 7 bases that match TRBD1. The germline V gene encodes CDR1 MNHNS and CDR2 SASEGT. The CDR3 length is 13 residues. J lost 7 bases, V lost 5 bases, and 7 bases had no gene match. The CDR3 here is CASSPTGEGTQYF. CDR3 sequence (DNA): TGTGCCAGCAGTCCCACAGGGGAAGGGACCCAGTACTTC.

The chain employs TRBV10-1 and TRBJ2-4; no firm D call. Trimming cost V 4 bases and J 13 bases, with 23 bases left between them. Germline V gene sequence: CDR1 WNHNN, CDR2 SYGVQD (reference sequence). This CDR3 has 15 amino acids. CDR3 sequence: CASSGVPACSYVQYF. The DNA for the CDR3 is TGCGCCAGCAGTGGGGTCCCGGCCTGCTCCTACGTGCAGTACTTC.